This T cell receptor beta chain was recovered during a study of blood T cell repertoires in COVID-19. For the study at large: The United States, Italy and Spain supplied acute and convalescent COVID-19 samples.

Sequencing used immunoSEQ multiplex PCR; TCRdb keeps in-frame clones, though not all of them. The data contain almost 300,000 clones, around nine tenths of them singletons. V trimming: 5 bases; J trimming: 7 bases; junction bases outside the gene matches: 13. Germline V CDR1 and CDR2: LNHDA, SQIVND (reference sequence). CDR3 length: 17 amino acids. This sequence originates from a man in his 70s with acute or convalescent COVID-19. The specimen was peripheral blood. The genes are TRBV19 and TRBJ1-5; 11 bases line up with TRBD1. In DNA form, the CDR3 reads TGTGCCAGTAGTGAGAAACAGGGGACAGGGGGATACCAGCCCCAGCATTTT. Protein: CASSEKQGTGGYQPQHF.